Following are 21 T cell receptor beta chains from one sample sequenced in a study of OX40 agonist ivuxolimab in advanced cancers. Profiling relied on immunoSEQ multiplex PCR, and the TCRdb table lists in-frame clones only, not all of them. The repertoire holds approximately 11,000 clones, 65% to 80% seen once, with 15% to 20% in the top ten. Source: CD4+ or CD8+ T cells sorted from blood, taken in a trial of the OX40 agonist ivuxolimab. The receptor source for this set is an adult with an advanced solid tumor such as melanoma, head and neck, liver or kidney cancer.

This clone occurred a few times. The chain has TRBV18 and TRBJ2-7, with D tentatively TRBD2 (7 bases). V lost 3 bases, J lost 0 bases, and 12 bases lay in between. CDR3 size: 15 residues. Per germline, CDR1 KGHSH and CDR2 LQKENI. CDR3 DNA: TGTGCCAGCTCACCTCGAAGGGGGGGCTCCTACGAGCAGTACTTC. It specifies CASSPRRGGSYEQYF.

As for this clone: One junction end disagrees with the germline gene, perhaps due to a read error. This chain links TRBV7-7 with TRBJ2-5, with D unclear. CDR1 and CDR2 from the germline V gene are SSHAT and FNYEAQ (reference sequence). The CDR3 is 13 residues long. The CDR3 nucleotides read TGTGCTAGCAGCCCCCTATTGGGAGAGACCCAGTACTTC. As protein: CASSPLLGETQYF.

By share, this clone counts as medium-sized. CDR3 sequence (DNA): TGTGCCAGCAGTTACTCTAGCGGGAGCTCCTACGAGCAGTACTTC. This encodes CASSYSSGSSYEQYF. The chain joins TRBV6-5 to TRBJ2-7; 9 bases agree with TRBD2. Trimming at V came to 0 bases and at J to 0 bases, leaving 0 bases not matched to a gene. Germline V gives CDR1 MNHEY, CDR2 SVGAGI. The CDR3 covers 15 residues.

This rearrangement joins TRBV12-2 to TRBJ2-7. TRBV12-2 is listed as a pseudogene. The CDR3 sequence is 12 residues long. The CDR3 loop is CASRLDPYEQYF. DNA for the CDR3: TGTGCAAGTCGCTTAGACCCCTACGAGCAGTACTTC.

This clone has a handful of counts. The V and J genes are TRBV4-2 and TRBJ2-7, with TRBD2 identical over 9 bases. The CDR3 sequence is 15 residues long. Germline CDR1 is LGHNA and CDR2 is YNFKEQ. With 0 bases clipped from V and 2 bases from J, the junction kept 2 bases outside the gene matches. The CDR3 DNA is TGTGCCAGCAGCCAAGATGCGGGAGGGCCCTACGAGCAGTACTTC. Its protein is CASSQDAGGPYEQYF.

This clone came up once. The V and J genes are TRBV7-2 and TRBJ2-3, with 15 bases matching TRBD2. Germline V gene data show CDR1 as SGHTA and CDR2 as FQGNSA. CDR3 length equals 16 residues. V lost 5 bases and J lost 4; bases outside the gene matches: 4. CDR3 bases: TGTGCCAGCAGCACCTGGACTAGCGGGGGGGCAGATACGCAGTATTTT. It codes for CASSTWTSGGADTQYF. Combining the CDR3 with reference TRBV7-2 and TRBJ2-3 gives the whole variable domain GAGVSQSPSNKVTEKGKDVELRCDPISGHTALYWYRQSLGQGLEFLIYFQGNSAPDKSGLPSDRFSAERTGGSVSTLTIQRTQQEDSAVYLCASSTWTSGGADTQYFGPGTRLTVL.

This clone was seen more than once but under ten times. The genes are TRBV7-3 and TRBJ1-2; 9 bases match TRBD1. This CDR3 has 17 amino acids. J gave up 1 base and V 4 bases, and 10 bases lay outside the gene matches. Germline loops: CDR1 SGHTA, CDR2 FQGTGA. The CDR3 DNA is TGTGCCAGCAGCTCCGGGGGGACAGGGCCTTTTAACTATGGCTACACCTTC. This encodes CASSSGGTGPFNYGYTF.

This clone has a handful of counts. The rearrangement uses TRBV19 and TRBJ1-6, with D tentatively TRBD1 (5 bases). CDR1 and CDR2 (germline): LNHDA, SQIVND (reference sequence). V gave up 9 bases and J gave up 10 bases, with 16 bases separating them. This CDR3 comprises 13 residues. In DNA, the CDR3 is TGTGCCAGCCAGGAGAGAGGGGCGTCACCCCTCCACTTT. It is translated as CASQERGASPLHF.

The V gene is TRBV27, the J gene TRBJ2-3; possible D gene TRBD1, 6 bases. Trimming shortened V by 10 bases and J by 1 base, and 12 bases separated the two germline ends. This CDR3 contains 13 residues. Germline lookup yields CDR1 MNHEY and CDR2 SMNVEV (reference sequence). CDR3 bases: TGTGCCACCACGGGACACCGCACAGATACGCAGTATTTT. Its translation: CATTGHRTDTQYF.

This chain connects TRBV9 to TRBJ2-5, with 7 bases matching TRBD1. CDR1 SGDLS and CDR2 YYNGEE come from the germline V gene. The CDR3 length is 14 residues. V was pared by 1 base and J by 5 bases, with 5 bases of the junction left unmatched. CDR3 nucleotide sequence: TGTGCCAGCAGCGTATGGGACAGTGGGGAGACCCAGTACTTC. Residues: CASSVWDSGETQYF. Full variable domain (outside the CDR3, taken from reference TRBV9 and TRBJ2-5): DSGVTQTPKHLITATGQRVTLRCSPRSGDLSVYWYQQSLDQGLQFLIQYYNGEERAKGNILERFSAQQFPDLHSELNLSSLELGDSALYFCASSVWDSGETQYFGPGTRLLVL.

The chain combines TRBV27 with TRBJ2-3; D remains unclear. V shed 8 bases and J shed 0 bases, with 6 bases lying between them. This CDR3 is 12 amino acids long. Germline values: CDR1 MNHEY, CDR2 SMNVEV (reference sequence). CDR3 nucleotides: TGTGCCAGCTCGGCTAGCACAGATACGCAGTATTTT. This encodes CASSASTDTQYF.

V and J are TRBV14 and TRBJ2-1; TRBD1 might be the D (5 bases). Germline CDR1 SGHDN, CDR2 FVKESK. Trimming left V 3 bases short and J 4 bases short, with 10 bases between. The CDR3 has 14 amino acids. CDR3 amino acids: CASSHRQGYNEQFF. CDR3 DNA sequence: TGTGCCAGCAGCCATAGGCAGGGTTACAATGAGCAGTTCTTC.

V and J are TRBV27 and TRBJ1-4; D not certain. CDR1 is MNHEY and CDR2 is SMNVEV in the germline V gene (reference sequence). CDR3 length: 14 residues. With 5 bases removed from V and 0 bases from J, the gap between germline ends came to 7 bases. The CDR3 region has the DNA TGTGCCAGCAGTCCCGATACAACTAATGAAAAACTGTTTTTT. As protein: CASSPDTTNEKLFF.

This rearrangement joins TRBV30 to TRBJ2-2; D not certain. The germline CDR1 and CDR2 sequences are GTSNPN and SVGIG (reference sequence). The CDR3 spans 12 residues. V was pared by 2 bases and J by 7 bases, with 8 bases between. This chain's CDR3 is CAWSLGGGELFF. In nucleotides, the CDR3 is TGTGCCTGGAGTTTAGGTGGCGGGGAGCTGTTTTTT.

The rearrangement uses TRBV6-1 and TRBJ2-7; D might be TRBD1 (5 bases). Trimming left V 5 bases short and J 1 base short, with 9 bases between. There are 13 residues in the CDR3. Germline assignment: CDR1 MNHNS and CDR2 SASEGT. CDR3 sequence: CASSSRQSYEQYF. The CDR3, as DNA: TGTGCCAGCAGTTCCCGACAGTCCTACGAGCAGTACTTC.

V gene TRBV9 combines with J gene TRBJ2-2, with 8 bases lining up with TRBD1. CDR1 is SGDLS and CDR2 is YYNGEE in the germline V gene. There are 15 residues in the CDR3. V was pared by 3 bases and J by 4 bases, with 5 bases of the junction left unmatched. The CDR3, as DNA: TGTGCCAGCAGCGCCGCCGGGACAGGCACCGGGGAGCTGTTTTTT. Residues: CASSAAGTGTGELFF.

In its sample, this clone was seen once. In nucleotides, the CDR3 is TGTGCCAGCAGTCCCGGGACAGAGAACACTGAAGCTTTCTTT. Translated: CASSPGTENTEAFF. The chain links TRBV6-4 to TRBJ1-1; 7 bases are shared with TRBD1. Germline assignment: CDR1 MRHNA and CDR2 SNTAGT. The CDR3 length is 14 residues. V was clipped by 5 bases and J by 1 base; unmatched bases: 4.

This chain uses TRBV7-9 with TRBJ2-5; D not resolved. The CDR3 is 11 residues long. Per germline, CDR1 SEHNR and CDR2 FQNEAQ (reference sequence). V lost 5 bases, J lost 5 bases, and 6 bases lay in between. The CDR3 bases are TGTGCCAGCAGCGTAGATGAGACCCAGTACTTC. Translating it yields CASSVDETQYF.

The chain recombines TRBV4-1 with TRBJ2-7; 8 bases are shared with TRBD1. The germline V gene has CDR1 MGHRA and CDR2 YSYEKL. V was clipped by 4 bases and J by 3 bases; unmatched bases: 5. The CDR3 has 14 residues. CDR3 in amino acids: CASSPTGAVYEQYF. The CDR3, as DNA: TGCGCCAGCAGCCCGACAGGGGCCGTCTACGAGCAGTACTTC.

The chain has TRBV27 and TRBJ1-2; 12 nucleotides agree with TRBD1. V lost 0 bases to trimming and J lost 7 bases; unmatched junction nucleotides: 6. Germline CDR1 is MNHEY and CDR2 is SMNVEV (reference sequence). The CDR3 runs to 16 residues. The CDR3 nucleotides read TGTGCCAGCAGTTTATCCGGGACAGGGGGCCCGGGTGGCTACACCTTC. Residues: CASSLSGTGGPGGYTF.

This clone was found a few times. CDR3 nucleotide sequence: TGTGCCAGCAGTCTGACAGGGCCCAATGGCTACACCTTC. Protein product: CASSLTGPNGYTF. This rearrangement joins TRBV27 to TRBJ1-2, with TRBD1 matching over 7 bases. The germline CDR1 and CDR2 sequences are MNHEY and SMNVEV (reference sequence). The length of the CDR3 is 13 residues. V trimming: 5 bases; J trimming: 6 bases; junction bases outside the gene matches: 6.